Sequencing of this TCR beta chain was carried out in a study of T cell repertoires in cytomegalovirus infection (dated by TCRdb to between 2018 and 2021). For context, the study as a whole: Donor HLA type was relevant to the analysis, as public TCR beta signatures indicated carriage of CMV infection together with the matching HLA type. Results and caveats for the whole study, not just this receptor: Cumulative frequency of public TCR beta family members discriminated carriers of CMV infection plus the relevant HLA type in this cohort and an independent approximately 340-donor cohort. In the ex vivo response, HLA-C-restricted CMV-specific TCR beta clonotypes were dominant, and in two of eight donors the single most frequent clonotype came from this HLA-C-restricted group.

The germline V gene specifies ENHRY as CDR1 and SYGVKD as CDR2. Trimmed from V: 3 bases; trimmed from J: 4 bases; junction bases lacking a gene match: 6. The CDR3 covers 15 residues, taking in both the cysteine and the phenylalanine. CDR3 DNA is the only sequence kept; it has 45 bases, read in frame from the first base. With respect to this clonotype: Its antigen is currently not known. No per-base quality is available; no much larger clone lies one base away.

Sequenced using an Illumina HiSeq 1500. TCRdb reanalyzed the raw reads on its own, using fastp at Q25 for trimming and MiXCR for clone calling, and kept in-frame beta chains. Rows are combined by CDR3 protein, so each entry shows the most common genes and DNA. The sample profile shows 600,000 to 800,000 distinct CDR3 sequences; approximately 25% of them were found once. Less than 10% of the sample rests with the top ten. Material for sequencing was CD8+ T cells from PBMCs. The clonotype originates from a human donor in good health (CMV status not recorded). Some clones in this sample may be carry-over from other donors' samples. This chain is built from TRBV10-3 and TRBJ1-5, and 7 junctional nucleotides match TRBD1. The sequenced DNA is TGTGCCATCAGTGACCCGGGACAGAGTAATCAGCCCCAGCATTTT. Translated, this gives CAISDPGQSNQPQHF.